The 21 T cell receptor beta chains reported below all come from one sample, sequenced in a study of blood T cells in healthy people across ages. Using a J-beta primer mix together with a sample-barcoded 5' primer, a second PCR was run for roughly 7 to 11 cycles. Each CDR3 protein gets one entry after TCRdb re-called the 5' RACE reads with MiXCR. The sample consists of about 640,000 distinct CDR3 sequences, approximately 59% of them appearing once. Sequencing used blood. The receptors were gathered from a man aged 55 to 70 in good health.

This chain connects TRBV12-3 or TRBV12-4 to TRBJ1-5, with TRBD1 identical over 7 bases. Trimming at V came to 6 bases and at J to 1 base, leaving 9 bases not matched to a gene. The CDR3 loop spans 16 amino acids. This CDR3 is CASSDDREISNQPQHF. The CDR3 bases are TGTGCCAGCAGCGACGACAGGGAAATAAGCAATCAGCCCCAGCATTTT.

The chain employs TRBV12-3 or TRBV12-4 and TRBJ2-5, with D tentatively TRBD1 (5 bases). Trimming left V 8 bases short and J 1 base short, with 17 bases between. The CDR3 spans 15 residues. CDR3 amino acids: CASFLPDSIQETQYF. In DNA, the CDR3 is TGTGCCAGCTTCCTTCCCGACAGCATCCAAGAGACCCAGTACTTC.

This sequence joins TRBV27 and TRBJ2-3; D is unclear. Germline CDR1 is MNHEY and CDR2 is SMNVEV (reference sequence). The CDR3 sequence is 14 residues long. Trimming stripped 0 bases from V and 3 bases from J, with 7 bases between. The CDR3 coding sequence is TGTGCCAGCAGTTTATCGCTGGGGACAGATACGCAGTATTTT. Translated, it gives CASSLSLGTDTQYF.

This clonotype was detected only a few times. CDR3 in DNA: TGTGCCAGCAGTTTACTGGTAATGAACACTGAAGCTTTCTTT. Translation gives CASSLLVMNTEAFF. The chain is built from TRBV28 and TRBJ1-1; D remains unclear. The CDR3 contains 14 residues. CDR1 is MDHEN and CDR2 is SYDVKM in the germline V gene. Between the trimmed V and J ends, which lost 2 bases and 0 bases, there was a span of 7 bases.

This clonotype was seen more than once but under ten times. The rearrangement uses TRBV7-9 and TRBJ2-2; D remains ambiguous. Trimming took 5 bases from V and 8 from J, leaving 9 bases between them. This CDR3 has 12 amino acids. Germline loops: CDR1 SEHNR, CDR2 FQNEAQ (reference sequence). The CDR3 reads CASSLPVGELFF. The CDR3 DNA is TGTGCCAGCAGCCTTCCTGTGGGGGAGCTGTTTTTT.

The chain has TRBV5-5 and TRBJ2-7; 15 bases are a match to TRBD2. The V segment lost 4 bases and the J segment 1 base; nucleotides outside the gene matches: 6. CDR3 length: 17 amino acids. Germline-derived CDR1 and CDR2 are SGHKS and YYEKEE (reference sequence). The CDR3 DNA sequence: TGTGCCAGCAGCATCGGACTAGCGGGGGGGCCGTCCTACGAGCAGTACTTC. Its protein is CASSIGLAGGPSYEQYF.

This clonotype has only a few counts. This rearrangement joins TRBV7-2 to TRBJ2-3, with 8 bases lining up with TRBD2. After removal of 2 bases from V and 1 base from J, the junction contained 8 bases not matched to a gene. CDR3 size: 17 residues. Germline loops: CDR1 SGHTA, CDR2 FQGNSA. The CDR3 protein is CASSLTGPTSGTDTQYF. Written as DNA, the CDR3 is TGTGCCAGCAGCTTAACGGGACCGACTAGCGGCACAGATACGCAGTATTTT.

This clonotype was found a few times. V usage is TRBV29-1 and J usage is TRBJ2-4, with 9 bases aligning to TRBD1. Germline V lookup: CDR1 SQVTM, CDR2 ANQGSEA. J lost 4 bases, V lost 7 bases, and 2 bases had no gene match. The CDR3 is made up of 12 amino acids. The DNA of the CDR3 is TGCAGCGCCGGGACAGGGAAAAACATTCAGTACTTC. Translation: CSAGTGKNIQYF. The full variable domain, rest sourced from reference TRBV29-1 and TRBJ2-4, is SAVISQKPSRDICQRGTSLTIQCQVDSQVTMMFWYRQQPGQSLTLIATANQGSEATYESGFVIDKFPISRPNLTFSTLTVSNMSPEDSSIYLCSAGTGKNIQYFGAGTRLSVL.

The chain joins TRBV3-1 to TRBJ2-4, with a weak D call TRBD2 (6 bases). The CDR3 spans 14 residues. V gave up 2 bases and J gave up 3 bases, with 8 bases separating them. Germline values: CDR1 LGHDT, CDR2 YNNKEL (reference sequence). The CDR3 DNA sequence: TGTGCCAGCAGCCAACCGGGGGACAAAAACATTCAGTACTTC. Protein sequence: CASSQPGDKNIQYF. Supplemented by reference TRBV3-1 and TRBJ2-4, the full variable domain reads DTAVSQTPKYLVTQMGNDKSIKCEQNLGHDTMYWYKQDSKKFLKIMFSYNNKELIINETVPNRFSPKSPDKAHLNLHINSLELGDSAVYFCASSQPGDKNIQYFGAGTRLSVL.

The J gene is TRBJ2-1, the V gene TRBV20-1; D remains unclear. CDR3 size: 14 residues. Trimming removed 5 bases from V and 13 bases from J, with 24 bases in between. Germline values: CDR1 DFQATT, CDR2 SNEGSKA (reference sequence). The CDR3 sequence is CSADEVLYQETQFF. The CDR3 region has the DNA TGCAGTGCTGACGAGGTTCTGTACCAAGAGACCCAGTTCTTC.

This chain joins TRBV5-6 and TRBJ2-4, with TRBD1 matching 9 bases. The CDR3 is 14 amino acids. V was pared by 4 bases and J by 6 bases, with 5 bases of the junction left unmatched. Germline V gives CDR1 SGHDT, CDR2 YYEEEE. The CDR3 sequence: CASSMGQGGNIQYF. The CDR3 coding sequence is TGTGCCAGCAGCATGGGACAGGGTGGAAACATTCAGTACTTC.

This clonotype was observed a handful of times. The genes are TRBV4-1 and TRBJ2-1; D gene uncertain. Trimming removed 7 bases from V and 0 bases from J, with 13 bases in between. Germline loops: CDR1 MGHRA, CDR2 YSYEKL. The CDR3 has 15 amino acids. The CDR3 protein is CASTHLSSSYNEQFF. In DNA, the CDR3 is TGCGCCAGCACCCACCTTTCCAGCTCCTACAATGAGCAGTTCTTC.

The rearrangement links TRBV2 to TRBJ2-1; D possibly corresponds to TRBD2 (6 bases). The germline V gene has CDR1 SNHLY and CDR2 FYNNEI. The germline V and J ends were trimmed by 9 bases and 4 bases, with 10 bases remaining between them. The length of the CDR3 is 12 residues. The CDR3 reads CASCRGYNEQFF. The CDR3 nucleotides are TGTGCCAGTTGCCGGGGGTACAATGAGCAGTTCTTC.

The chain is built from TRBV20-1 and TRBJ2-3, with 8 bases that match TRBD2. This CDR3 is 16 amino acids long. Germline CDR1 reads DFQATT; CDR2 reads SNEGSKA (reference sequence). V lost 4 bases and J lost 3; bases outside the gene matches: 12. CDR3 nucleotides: TGCAGTGCTAAGGAACCCTTAGCGGGGAGTACAGATACGCAGTATTTT. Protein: CSAKEPLAGSTDTQYF.

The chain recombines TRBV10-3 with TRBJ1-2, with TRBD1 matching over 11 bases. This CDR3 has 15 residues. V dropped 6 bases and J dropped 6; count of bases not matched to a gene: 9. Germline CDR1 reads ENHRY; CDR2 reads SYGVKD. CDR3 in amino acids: CAIRNRTGGRDGYTF. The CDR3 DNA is TGTGCCATCAGGAACCGGACAGGGGGCCGAGATGGCTACACCTTC.

Here the CDR3 DNA reads TGTGCCAGCAGGACCGGGACACTTTCACCCCTCCACTTT. It specifies CASRTGTLSPLHF. The rearrangement links TRBV2 to TRBJ1-6; tentatively, D is TRBD1 (6 bases). Germline-derived CDR1 and CDR2 are SNHLY and FYNNEI. CDR3 length: 13 residues. V was shortened by 6 bases and J by 9 bases, with 12 bases between the two germline ends.

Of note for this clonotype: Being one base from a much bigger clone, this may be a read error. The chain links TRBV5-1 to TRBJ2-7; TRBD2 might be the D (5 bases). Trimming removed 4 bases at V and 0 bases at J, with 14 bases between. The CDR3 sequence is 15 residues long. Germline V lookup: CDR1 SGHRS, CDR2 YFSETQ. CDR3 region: CASSVTVGSSYEQYF. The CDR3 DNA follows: TGCGCCAGCAGCGTAACAGTTGGGAGCTCCTACGAGCAGTACTTC.

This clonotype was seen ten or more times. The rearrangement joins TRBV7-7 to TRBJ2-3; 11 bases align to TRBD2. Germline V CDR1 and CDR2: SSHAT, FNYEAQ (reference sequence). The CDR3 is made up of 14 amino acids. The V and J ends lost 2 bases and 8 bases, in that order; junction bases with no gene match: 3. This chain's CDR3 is CASSLSLAGGTQYF. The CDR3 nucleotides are TGTGCCAGCAGCTTATCCCTAGCGGGAGGTACGCAGTATTTT. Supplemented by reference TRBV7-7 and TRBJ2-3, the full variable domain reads GAGVSQSPRYKVTKRGQDVTLRCDPISSHATLYWYQQALGQGPEFLTYFNYEAQPDKSGLPSDRFSAERPEGSISTLTIQRTEQRDSAMYRCASSLSLAGGTQYFGPGTRLTVL.

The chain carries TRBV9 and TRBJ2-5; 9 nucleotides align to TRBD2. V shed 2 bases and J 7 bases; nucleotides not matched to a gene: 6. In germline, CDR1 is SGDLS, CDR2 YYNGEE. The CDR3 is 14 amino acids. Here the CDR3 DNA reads TGTGCCAGCAGCGTGACTAGCGGTCCGGGGACCCAGTACTTC. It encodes CASSVTSGPGTQYF.

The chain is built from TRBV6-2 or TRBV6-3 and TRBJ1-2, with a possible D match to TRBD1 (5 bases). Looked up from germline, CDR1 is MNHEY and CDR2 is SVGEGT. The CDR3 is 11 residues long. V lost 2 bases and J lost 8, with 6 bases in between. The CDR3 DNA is TGTGCCAGCAGTTACACAGGAGGCTACACCTTC. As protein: CASSYTGGYTF.

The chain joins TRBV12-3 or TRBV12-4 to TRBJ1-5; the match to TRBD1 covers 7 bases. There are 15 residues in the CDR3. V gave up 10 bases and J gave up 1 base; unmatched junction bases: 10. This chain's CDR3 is CATRPAQGSNQPQHF. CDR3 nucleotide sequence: TGTGCCACCCGTCCGGCACAGGGGAGCAATCAGCCCCAGCATTTT.